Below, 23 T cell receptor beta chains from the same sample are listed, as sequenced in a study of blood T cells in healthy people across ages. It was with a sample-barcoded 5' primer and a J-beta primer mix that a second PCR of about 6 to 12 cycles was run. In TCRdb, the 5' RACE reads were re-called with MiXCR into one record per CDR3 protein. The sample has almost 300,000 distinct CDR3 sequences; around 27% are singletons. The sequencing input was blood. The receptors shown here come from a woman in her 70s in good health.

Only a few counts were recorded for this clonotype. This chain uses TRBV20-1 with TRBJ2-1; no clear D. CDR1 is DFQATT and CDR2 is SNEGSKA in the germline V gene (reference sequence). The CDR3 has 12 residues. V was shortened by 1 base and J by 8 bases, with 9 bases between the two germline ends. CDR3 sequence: CSARADRHEQFF. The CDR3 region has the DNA TGCAGTGCTAGAGCTGATAGACATGAGCAGTTCTTC.

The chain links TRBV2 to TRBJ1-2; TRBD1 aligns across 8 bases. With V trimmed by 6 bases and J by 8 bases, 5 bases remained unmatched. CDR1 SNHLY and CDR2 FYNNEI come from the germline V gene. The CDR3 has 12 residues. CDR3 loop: CASRADRAGYTF. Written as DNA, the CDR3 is TGTGCCAGCAGAGCGGACAGGGCAGGCTACACCTTC.

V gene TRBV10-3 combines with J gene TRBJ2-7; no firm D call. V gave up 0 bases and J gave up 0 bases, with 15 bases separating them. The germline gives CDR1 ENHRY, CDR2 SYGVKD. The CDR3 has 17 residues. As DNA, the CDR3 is TGTGCCATCAGTGAGTCTCTGAGGCAAACAACCTCCTACGAGCAGTACTTC. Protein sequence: CAISESLRQTTSYEQYF.

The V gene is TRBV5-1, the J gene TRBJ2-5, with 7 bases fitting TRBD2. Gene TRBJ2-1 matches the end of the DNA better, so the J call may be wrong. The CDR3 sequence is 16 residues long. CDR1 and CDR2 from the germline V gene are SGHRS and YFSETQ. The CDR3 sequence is CASSLALAGTKDEQFF. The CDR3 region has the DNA TGCGCCAGCAGCTTGGCCTTAGCGGGCACTAAGGATGAGCAGTTCTTC.

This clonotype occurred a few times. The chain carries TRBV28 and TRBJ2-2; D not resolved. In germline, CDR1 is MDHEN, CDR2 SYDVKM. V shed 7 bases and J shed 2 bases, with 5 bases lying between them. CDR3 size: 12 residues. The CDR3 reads CASTLNTGELFF. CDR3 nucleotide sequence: TGTGCCAGCACCCTAAACACCGGGGAGCTGTTTTTT.

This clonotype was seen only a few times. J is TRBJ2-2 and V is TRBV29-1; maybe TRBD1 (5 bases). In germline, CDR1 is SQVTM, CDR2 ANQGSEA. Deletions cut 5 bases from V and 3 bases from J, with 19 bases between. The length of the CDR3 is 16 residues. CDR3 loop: CSVYWVVSRDTGELFF. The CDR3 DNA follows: TGCAGCGTTTATTGGGTAGTGTCCAGGGACACCGGGGAGCTGTTTTTT.

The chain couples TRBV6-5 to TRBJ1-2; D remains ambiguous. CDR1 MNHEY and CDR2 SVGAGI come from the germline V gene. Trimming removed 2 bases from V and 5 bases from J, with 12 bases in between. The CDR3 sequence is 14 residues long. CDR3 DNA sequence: TGTGCCAGCAGTTACAGAGAGTTCGGGTATGGCTACACCTTC. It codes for CASSYREFGYGYTF.

The CDR3 region is CSARDPGIEQYF. The CDR3, as DNA: TGCAGTGCTAGAGATCCAGGAATCGAGCAGTACTTC. V usage is TRBV20-1 and J usage is TRBJ2-7; D not certain. V was pared by 0 bases and J by 6 bases, with 9 bases between. The CDR3 is 12 amino acids. In germline, CDR1 is DFQATT, CDR2 SNEGSKA (reference sequence).

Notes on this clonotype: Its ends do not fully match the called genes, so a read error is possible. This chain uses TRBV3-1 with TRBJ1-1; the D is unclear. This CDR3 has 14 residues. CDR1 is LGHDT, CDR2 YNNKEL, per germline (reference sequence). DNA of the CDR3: TGTGCCAGCAGCCTAGGCCAAACTCTCACTGAAGCCTTCTTT. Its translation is CASSLGQTLTEAFF.

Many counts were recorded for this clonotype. CDR3 in DNA: TGCGCCAGCAGCTTGCCTAGCGGGAGTACGGGAGATACGCAGTATTTT. Residues: CASSLPSGSTGDTQYF. The chain uses TRBV5-1 and TRBJ2-3; 10 nucleotides agree with TRBD2. The V gene's germline CDR1 is SGHRS and CDR2 YFSETQ. This CDR3 contains 16 residues. J lost 5 bases, V lost 1 base, and 7 bases had no gene match.

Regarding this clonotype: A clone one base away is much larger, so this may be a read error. CDR3 sequence (DNA): TGCAGTGCTAGGAGCACAAGTACCTACGAGCAGTACTTC. Its translation: CSARSTSTYEQYF. This chain links TRBV20-1 with TRBJ2-7; D call uncertain. The CDR3 runs 13 residues. CDR1 and CDR2 from the germline V gene are DFQATT and SNEGSKA (reference sequence). V shed 3 bases and J shed 2 bases, with 11 bases lying between them.

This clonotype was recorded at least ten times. CDR3 bases: TGCAGTGCTAGAGATCGCCTGGGAGGGGGTGTTGAGCAGTTCTTC. This encodes CSARDRLGGGVEQFF. The chain has TRBV20-1 and TRBJ2-1; D perhaps matches TRBD2 (7 bases). The CDR3 sequence is 15 residues long. The V end was cut by 0 bases, the J end by 9 bases, with 18 bases between. In germline, CDR1 is DFQATT, CDR2 SNEGSKA (reference sequence).

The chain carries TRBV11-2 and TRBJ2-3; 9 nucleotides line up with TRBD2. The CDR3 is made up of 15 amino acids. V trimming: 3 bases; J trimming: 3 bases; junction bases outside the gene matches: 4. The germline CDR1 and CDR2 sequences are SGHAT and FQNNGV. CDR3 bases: TGTGCCAGCAGCTTCTTCAGCGGGAGGACAGATACGCAGTATTTT. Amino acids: CASSFFSGRTDTQYF. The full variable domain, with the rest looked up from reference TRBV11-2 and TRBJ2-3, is EAGVAQSPRYKIIEKRQSVAFWCNPISGHATLYWYQQILGQGPKLLIQFQNNGVVDDSQLPKDRFSAERLKGVDSTLKIQPAKLEDSAVYLCASSFFSGRTDTQYFGPGTRLTVL.

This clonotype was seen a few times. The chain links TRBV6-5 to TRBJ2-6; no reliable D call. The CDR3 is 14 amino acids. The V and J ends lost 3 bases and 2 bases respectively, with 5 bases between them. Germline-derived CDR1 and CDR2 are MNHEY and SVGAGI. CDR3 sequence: CASSYLAGANVLTF. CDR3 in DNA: TGTGCCAGCAGTTATCTTGCTGGGGCCAACGTCCTGACTTTC.

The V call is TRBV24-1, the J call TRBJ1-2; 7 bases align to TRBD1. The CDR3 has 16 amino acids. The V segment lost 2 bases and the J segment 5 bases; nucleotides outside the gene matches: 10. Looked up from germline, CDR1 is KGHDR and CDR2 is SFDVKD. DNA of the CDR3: TGTGCCACCAGTGATTCTCGACAGGGAGGGGCGTATGGCTACACCTTC. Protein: CATSDSRQGGAYGYTF.

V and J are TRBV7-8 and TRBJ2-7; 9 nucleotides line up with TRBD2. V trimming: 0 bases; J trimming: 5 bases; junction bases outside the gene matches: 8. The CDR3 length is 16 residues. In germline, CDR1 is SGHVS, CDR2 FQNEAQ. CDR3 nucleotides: TGTGCCAGCAGCTTAGCTCTAGCGGGGTTTCGGAACGAGCAGTACTTC. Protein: CASSLALAGFRNEQYF.

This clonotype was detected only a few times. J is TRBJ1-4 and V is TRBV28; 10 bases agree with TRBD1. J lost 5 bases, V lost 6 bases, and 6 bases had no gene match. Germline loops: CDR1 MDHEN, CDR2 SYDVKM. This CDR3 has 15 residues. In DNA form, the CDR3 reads TGTGCCAGCAGGTCGACAGGGGGCGAAAATGAAAAACTGTTTTTT. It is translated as CASRSTGGENEKLFF. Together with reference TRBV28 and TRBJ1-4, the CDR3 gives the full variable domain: DVKVTQSSRYLVKRTGEKVFLECVQDMDHENMFWYRQDPGLGLRLIYFSYDVKMKEKGDIPEGYSVSREKKERFSLILESASTNQTSMYLCASRSTGGENEKLFFGSGTQLSVL.

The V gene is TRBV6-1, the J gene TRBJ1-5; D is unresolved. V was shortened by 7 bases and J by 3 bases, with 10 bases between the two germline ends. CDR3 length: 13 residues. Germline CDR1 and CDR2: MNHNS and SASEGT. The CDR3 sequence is CASMATFNQPQHF. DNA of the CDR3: TGTGCCAGCATGGCGACCTTCAATCAGCCCCAGCATTTT.

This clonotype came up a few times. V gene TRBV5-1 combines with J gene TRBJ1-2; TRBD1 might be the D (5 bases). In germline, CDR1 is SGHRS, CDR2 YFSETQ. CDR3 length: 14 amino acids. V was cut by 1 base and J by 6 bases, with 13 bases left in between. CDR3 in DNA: TGCGCCAGCAGCTTGTCGGGGGGAGCGGATGGCTACACCTTC. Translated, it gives CASSLSGGADGYTF.

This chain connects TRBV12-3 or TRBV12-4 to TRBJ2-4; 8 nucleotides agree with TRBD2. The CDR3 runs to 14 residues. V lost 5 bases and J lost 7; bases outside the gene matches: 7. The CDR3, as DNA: TGTGCCAGCAGTCTGGGCGGGGGGAGGAACATTCAGTACTTC. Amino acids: CASSLGGGRNIQYF.

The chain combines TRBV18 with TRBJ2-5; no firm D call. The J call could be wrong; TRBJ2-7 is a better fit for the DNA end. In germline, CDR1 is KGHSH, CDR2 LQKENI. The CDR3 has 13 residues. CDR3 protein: CASSPPFAVEQYF. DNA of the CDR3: TGTGCCAGCTCACCACCGTTCGCGGTCGAGCAGTACTTC.

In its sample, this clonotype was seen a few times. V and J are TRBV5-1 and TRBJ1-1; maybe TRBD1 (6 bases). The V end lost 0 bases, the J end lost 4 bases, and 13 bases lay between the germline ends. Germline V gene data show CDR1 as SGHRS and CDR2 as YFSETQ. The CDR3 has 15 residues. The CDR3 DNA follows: TGCGCCAGCAGCTTGGCCGCACAGGGAGGCACTGAAGCTTTCTTT. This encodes CASSLAAQGGTEAFF.

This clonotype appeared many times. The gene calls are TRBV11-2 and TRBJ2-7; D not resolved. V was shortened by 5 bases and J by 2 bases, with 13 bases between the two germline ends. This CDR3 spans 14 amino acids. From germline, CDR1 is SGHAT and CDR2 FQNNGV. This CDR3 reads CASSPPEFPYEQYF. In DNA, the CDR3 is TGTGCCAGCAGCCCCCCAGAGTTTCCCTACGAGCAGTACTTC.